These T cell receptor beta chains were read from a single sample in a study of cytomegalovirus exposure and HLA in healthy donors. The method was immunoSEQ multiplex PCR; TCRdb's version includes in-frame clones alone and lacks a portion of them. The table records a few hundred thousand clones, approximately 80% of them present only once. Sample: PBMCs. The source of these receptors is a man aged 30 to 45 in good health and CMV-seronegative. Both conserved end residues are part of each CDR3. Each record gives: D gene, J gene, V gene, clone size, CDR3 protein, CDR3 DNA. A D gene is named only where the DNA matches it firmly. Rows give clone size only sometimes, using once, few, many, or a class for an expanded clone.

D gene: NA
J gene: TRBJ1-2
V gene: TRBV20-1
clone size: few
CDR3 protein: CSARSGNGYTF
CDR3 DNA: TGCAGTGCTAGATCCGGGAATGGCTACACCTTC

D gene: TRBD1
J gene: TRBJ2-1
V gene: TRBV19
clone size: NA
CDR3 protein: CASSIGQGASNEQFF
CDR3 DNA: TGTGCCAGTAGTATAGGACAGGGAGCCAGTAATGAGCAGTTCTTC

D gene: TRBD1
J gene: TRBJ2-6
V gene: TRBV5-1
clone size: NA
CDR3 protein: CASTSPPRDRGLPGASVLTF
CDR3 DNA: TGCGCCAGCACCTCCCCTCCGCGGGACAGGGGTCTCCCTGGGGCCAGCGTCCTGACTTTC

D gene: NA
J gene: TRBJ2-7
V gene: TRBV2
clone size: NA
CDR3 protein: CASRYNRNAGEQYF
CDR3 DNA: TGTGCCAGCAGGTATAACAGAAACGCGGGGGAGCAGTACTTC

D gene: NA
J gene: TRBJ2-1
V gene: TRBV19
clone size: few
CDR3 protein: CASSIDPPGEQFF
CDR3 DNA: TGTGCCAGTAGTATAGACCCCCCAGGGGAGCAGTTCTTC

D gene: TRBD1
J gene: TRBJ1-5
V gene: TRBV2
clone size: NA
CDR3 protein: CASSVGQGDGNQPQHF
CDR3 DNA: TGTGCCAGCAGTGTCGGACAGGGGGATGGAAATCAGCCCCAGCATTTT

D gene: TRBD2
J gene: TRBJ2-3
V gene: TRBV27
clone size: NA
CDR3 protein: CASSLNLAGDTQYF
CDR3 DNA: TGTGCCAGCAGTTTAAATCTAGCGGGGGATACGCAGTATTTT

D gene: TRBD1
J gene: TRBJ1-4
V gene: TRBV18
clone size: NA
CDR3 protein: CASSLSPQQGGGEKLFF
CDR3 DNA: TGTGCCAGCTCACTATCCCCCCAACAGGGGGGTGGCGAAAAACTGTTTTTT

D gene: TRBD1
J gene: TRBJ1-2
V gene: TRBV5-1
clone size: NA
CDR3 protein: CASSSTGGAGYGYTF
CDR3 DNA: TGCGCCAGCAGCTCCACAGGGGGCGCAGGCTATGGCTACACCTTC

D gene: NA
J gene: TRBJ1-2
V gene: TRBV6-5
clone size: NA
CDR3 protein: CASSYSMGGQVYGYTF
CDR3 DNA: TGTGCCAGCAGTTACTCGATGGGGGGGCAGGTCTATGGCTACACCTTC

D gene: TRBD2
J gene: TRBJ2-1
V gene: TRBV11-3
clone size: NA
CDR3 protein: CASSPSIPGGRGEQFF
CDR3 DNA: TGTGCCAGCAGCCCCTCCATACCGGGGGGGCGGGGTGAGCAGTTCTTC

D gene: TRBD1
J gene: TRBJ1-2
V gene: TRBV4-3
clone size: NA
CDR3 protein: CASSQDRGTGGYYGYTF
CDR3 DNA: TGCGCCAGCAGCCAAGATCGAGGGACAGGGGGGTACTATGGCTACACCTTC

D gene: TRBD1
J gene: TRBJ1-1
V gene: TRBV7-3
clone size: NA
CDR3 protein: CASSLGQGNTEAFF
CDR3 DNA: TGTGCCAGCAGCTTAGGACAGGGGAACACTGAAGCTTTCTTT

D gene: TRBD1
J gene: TRBJ2-6
V gene: TRBV10-2
clone size: once
CDR3 protein: CASSEGDSHISGASVLTF
CDR3 DNA: TGCGCCAGCAGTGAAGGGGACAGTCACATCTCTGGGGCCAGCGTCCTGACTTTC

D gene: TRBD1
J gene: TRBJ2-1
V gene: TRBV2
clone size: NA
CDR3 protein: CASSQQGNEQFF
CDR3 DNA: TGTGCCAGCAGCCAACAGGGGAATGAGCAGTTCTTC

D gene: TRBD1
J gene: TRBJ2-7
V gene: TRBV7-9
clone size: NA
CDR3 protein: CASSSPGTGAYEQYF
CDR3 DNA: TGTGCCAGCAGCTCGCCCGGGACAGGTGCCTACGAGCAGTACTTC

D gene: NA
J gene: TRBJ1-2
V gene: TRBV6-6
clone size: NA
CDR3 protein: CASSYSGSGYGYTF
CDR3 DNA: TGTGCCAGCAGTTATTCCGGGTCGGGCTATGGCTACACCTTC

D gene: TRBD1
J gene: TRBJ2-7
V gene: TRBV5-1
clone size: few
CDR3 protein: CASSLRDRGGDEQYF
CDR3 DNA: TGCGCCAGCAGCTTGAGGGACAGGGGAGGGGACGAGCAGTACTTC

D gene: TRBD1
J gene: TRBJ1-1
V gene: TRBV5-1
clone size: few
CDR3 protein: CASTLPGQGSSSTEAFF
CDR3 DNA: TGCGCCAGCACCTTACCGGGACAGGGGTCGTCGAGCACTGAAGCTTTCTTT

D gene: NA
J gene: TRBJ1-2
V gene: TRBV18
clone size: NA
CDR3 protein: CASSPTWAFNYGYTF
CDR3 DNA: TGTGCCAGCTCACCAACTTGGGCCTTCAACTATGGCTACACCTTC

D gene: NA
J gene: TRBJ1-2
V gene: TRBV19
clone size: NA
CDR3 protein: CASSIVHLTSGYTF
CDR3 DNA: TGTGCCAGTAGTATAGTTCACCTGACTTCTGGCTACACCTTC

D gene: NA
J gene: TRBJ2-7
V gene: TRBV4-1
clone size: NA
CDR3 protein: CASSQSILLRQADYEQYF
CDR3 DNA: TGCGCCAGCAGCCAATCGATCCTACTCAGACAGGCCGACTACGAGCAGTACTTC

D gene: TRBD1
J gene: TRBJ2-7
V gene: TRBV7-8
clone size: NA
CDR3 protein: CASTDPGTVSYEQYF
CDR3 DNA: TGTGCCAGCACCGACCCTGGGACAGTCTCCTACGAGCAGTACTTC

D gene: TRBD1
J gene: TRBJ2-2
V gene: TRBV28
clone size: NA
CDR3 protein: CARTGAPGELFF
CDR3 DNA: TGTGCCAGAACAGGGGCCCCCGGGGAGCTGTTTTTT

D gene: TRBD1
J gene: TRBJ1-1
V gene: TRBV7-2
clone size: NA
CDR3 protein: CASSYIRDRELKAFF
CDR3 DNA: TGTGCCAGCAGTTACATCCGGGACAGGGAGTTAAAAGCTTTCTTT

D gene: TRBD1
J gene: TRBJ2-7
V gene: TRBV6-1
clone size: NA
CDR3 protein: CASSRDRRYEQYF
CDR3 DNA: TGTGCCAGCAGCCGGGACAGGCGCTATGAGCAGTACTTC

D gene: TRBD1
J gene: TRBJ2-3
V gene: TRBV4-2
clone size: few
CDR3 protein: CASSRGPGGPIDTQYF
CDR3 DNA: TGTGCCAGCTCCCGAGGGCCAGGGGGACCAATAGATACGCAGTATTTT

D gene: NA
J gene: TRBJ2-7
V gene: TRBV27
clone size: NA
CDR3 protein: CASSLRGGGRVYEQYF
CDR3 DNA: TGTGCCAGCAGTTTAAGAGGGGGTGGCAGGGTATACGAGCAGTACTTC

D gene: NA
J gene: TRBJ2-7
V gene: TRBV6-5
clone size: NA
CDR3 protein: CASSYSEWSGVQEQYF
CDR3 DNA: TGTGCCAGCAGTTACTCGGAGTGGTCAGGGGTCCAAGAGCAGTACTTC

D gene: NA
J gene: TRBJ2-7
V gene: TRBV11-1
clone size: NA
CDR3 protein: CASSPGVVGQYF
CDR3 DNA: TGTGCCAGCAGCCCCGGGGTGGTGGGGCAGTACTTC

D gene: NA
J gene: TRBJ1-4
V gene: TRBV18
clone size: NA
CDR3 protein: CASSPRGATNEKLFF
CDR3 DNA: TGTGCCAGCTCACCACGCGGTGCAACTAATGAAAAACTGTTTTTT

D gene: TRBD1
J gene: TRBJ2-4
V gene: TRBV5-1
clone size: once
CDR3 protein: CASSSTSGQGNIQYF
CDR3 DNA: TGCGCCAGCAGCTCCACTTCCGGACAGGGGAATATTCAGTACTTC

D gene: TRBD1
J gene: TRBJ2-5
V gene: TRBV7-2
clone size: NA
CDR3 protein: CASSRGRETQYF
CDR3 DNA: TGTGCCAGCAGCAGGGGGCGAGAGACCCAGTACTTC

D gene: TRBD2
J gene: TRBJ2-4
V gene: TRBV29-1
clone size: once
CDR3 protein: CSVEEASGAKNIQYF
CDR3 DNA: TGCAGCGTTGAGGAGGCTAGCGGAGCCAAAAACATTCAGTACTTC

D gene: TRBD2
J gene: TRBJ2-7
V gene: TRBV11-3
clone size: NA
CDR3 protein: CASSSGLAGAYEQYF
CDR3 DNA: TGTGCCAGCAGCTCGGGACTAGCGGGGGCTTACGAGCAGTACTTC

D gene: NA
J gene: TRBJ2-7
V gene: TRBV27
clone size: NA
CDR3 protein: CASSLARPGTFVYEQYF
CDR3 DNA: TGTGCCAGCAGTTTAGCCCGACCCGGGACTTTCGTGTACGAGCAGTACTTC

D gene: NA
J gene: TRBJ2-7
V gene: TRBV28
clone size: NA
CDR3 protein: CATLDSRDEQYF
CDR3 DNA: TGTGCCACTTTAGACAGTCGGGACGAGCAGTACTTC

D gene: NA
J gene: TRBJ1-3
V gene: TRBV11-2
clone size: NA
CDR3 protein: CASSLTGSGNTIYF
CDR3 DNA: TGTGCCAGCAGCCTCACAGGGTCTGGAAACACCATATATTTT

D gene: TRBD2
J gene: TRBJ2-3
V gene: TRBV10-3
clone size: NA
CDR3 protein: CATAGGPSDTQYF
CDR3 DNA: TGTGCCACCGCGGGGGGGCCATCCGATACGCAGTATTTT

D gene: TRBD1
J gene: TRBJ1-6
V gene: TRBV4-1
clone size: NA
CDR3 protein: CASSLLPPGQFLSPLHF
CDR3 DNA: TGCGCCAGCAGTCTGCTTCCCCCGGGACAGTTTCTTTCACCCCTCCACTTT

D gene: TRBD2
J gene: TRBJ2-7
V gene: TRBV5-4
clone size: NA
CDR3 protein: CASTRAGGGYEQYF
CDR3 DNA: TGTGCCAGCACCCGAGCGGGGGGAGGCTACGAGCAGTACTTC

D gene: NA
J gene: TRBJ1-2
V gene: TRBV2
clone size: once
CDR3 protein: CANQQEANYGYTF
CDR3 DNA: TGTGCCAACCAACAGGAAGCTAACTATGGCTACACCTTC

D gene: NA
J gene: TRBJ2-7
V gene: TRBV5-4
clone size: NA
CDR3 protein: CASSTPDRPYEQYF
CDR3 DNA: TGTGCCAGCAGCACCCCTGACAGGCCCTACGAGCAGTACTTC

D gene: NA
J gene: TRBJ2-1
V gene: TRBV7-5
clone size: few
CDR3 protein: CATEGSRNEQFF
CDR3 DNA: TGTGCCACGGAGGGGTCCCGCAATGAGCAGTTCTTC

D gene: NA
J gene: TRBJ1-3
V gene: TRBV28
clone size: NA
CDR3 protein: CASSHSAYSGNTIYF
CDR3 DNA: TGTGCCAGCAGCCATAGTGCCTACTCTGGAAACACCATATATTTT

D gene: NA
J gene: TRBJ1-6
V gene: TRBV7-6
clone size: NA
CDR3 protein: CASSLEVSGGNSPLHF
CDR3 DNA: TGTGCCAGCAGCTTAGAAGTGTCCGGCGGCAATTCACCCCTCCACTTT

D gene: NA
J gene: TRBJ1-6
V gene: TRBV9
clone size: NA
CDR3 protein: CASSVLGTYNSPLHF
CDR3 DNA: TGTGCCAGCAGCGTTTTAGGGACTTATAATTCACCCCTCCACTTT

D gene: TRBD1
J gene: TRBJ1-5
V gene: TRBV28
clone size: NA
CDR3 protein: CASSPTGVRNQPQHF
CDR3 DNA: TGTGCCAGCAGTCCCACAGGGGTGCGTAATCAGCCCCAGCATTTT